Below, 23 T cell receptor beta chains from the same sample are listed, as sequenced in a study of lymphopenia after photon versus proton radiotherapy. Repertoires were generated with immunoSEQ multiplex PCR, while TCRdb's copy carries only in-frame clones and drops some. The table has tens of thousands of clones, more than 70% seen once; the top ten hold approximately 1.3%. The material sequenced was peripheral blood, taken from a patient treated with proton-based radiotherapy. These receptors were collected from a man aged 60 to 75 with pancreatic cancer.

This clone was seen just once. V usage is TRBV4-2 and J usage is TRBJ2-7; 8 nucleotides match TRBD2. V dropped 4 bases and J dropped 0; count of bases not matched to a gene: 5. CDR3 length: 15 residues. CDR1 is LGHNA, CDR2 YNFKEQ, per germline. The CDR3 sequence: CASSPGGGGSYEQYF. The CDR3, as DNA: TGTGCCAGCAGCCCCGGGGGGGGCGGCTCCTACGAGCAGTACTTC.

This sequence joins TRBV18 and TRBJ1-1; D possibly corresponds to TRBD1 (5 bases). V was trimmed by 3 bases and J by 3 bases, leaving 8 bases between them. Looked up from germline, CDR1 is KGHSH and CDR2 is LQKENI. This CDR3 comprises 13 residues. CDR3 nucleotides: TGTGCCAGCTCACCTGACAGTTACACTGAAGCTTTCTTT. This encodes CASSPDSYTEAFF.

Here the CDR3 DNA reads TGTGCCAGTAGTCATGGGGGATCTTCTGGAAACACCATATATTTT. It yields the protein CASSHGGSSGNTIYF. The chain couples TRBV19 to TRBJ1-3, with D possibly matching TRBD1 (5 bases). V was clipped by 5 bases and J by 1 base, with 12 bases between them. In germline, CDR1 is LNHDA, CDR2 SQIVND (reference sequence). This CDR3 has 15 amino acids.

This clone was detected a few times. The chain combines TRBV7-9 with TRBJ2-7; TRBD2 might be the D (6 bases). Germline V gene lookup returns CDR1 SEHNR and CDR2 FQNEAQ (reference sequence). V was cut by 1 base and J by 5 bases, with 15 bases left in between. The CDR3 consists of 15 residues. The CDR3 coding sequence is TGTGCCAGCAGCTTAGGGCAGGCCGGAGGGGACGAGCAGTACTTC. Translated, it gives CASSLGQAGGDEQYF. Full variable domain (outside the CDR3, taken from reference TRBV7-9 and TRBJ2-7): DTGVSQNPRHKITKRGQNVTFRCDPISEHNRLYWYRQTLGQGPEFLTYFQNEAQLEKSRLLSDRFSAERPKGSFSTLEIQRTEQGDSAMYLCASSLGQAGGDEQYFGPGTRLTVT.

The chain carries TRBV19 and TRBJ2-1; maybe TRBD2 (6 bases). This CDR3 has 15 residues. The V end lost 1 base, the J end lost 7 bases, and 14 bases lay between the germline ends. Germline V gene lookup returns CDR1 LNHDA and CDR2 SQIVND (reference sequence). CDR3 DNA: TGTGCCAGTAGTATAGGAGAGGGGAGGATGAATGAGCAGTTCTTC. Amino acids: CASSIGEGRMNEQFF.

V is TRBV7-6 and J is TRBJ2-5; 10 positions match TRBD2. Germline V CDR1 and CDR2: SGHVS, FNYEAQ. CDR3 length: 16 residues. The junction had 5 bases not matched to a gene; V was cut back by 1 base and J by 3 bases. The CDR3 loop is CASSLGGTSVKETQYF. The CDR3 DNA is TGTGCCAGCAGCTTAGGCGGGACTAGCGTAAAAGAGACCCAGTACTTC. The whole variable domain, remainder taken from reference TRBV7-6 and TRBJ2-5, is GAGVSQSPRYKVTKRGQDVALRCDPISGHVSLYWYRQALGQGPEFLTYFNYEAQQDKSGLPNDRFSAERPEGSISTLTIQRTEQRDSAMYRCASSLGGTSVKETQYFGPGTRLLVL.

This sequence joins TRBV6-5 and TRBJ2-1, with TRBD1 identical over 12 bases. V was clipped by 7 bases and J by 8 bases; unmatched bases: 9. CDR3 size: 15 residues. Germline-derived CDR1 and CDR2 are MNHEY and SVGAGI. This chain's CDR3 is CASTNGDRGRDEQFF. CDR3 DNA sequence: TGTGCCAGCACTAACGGGGACAGGGGGCGGGATGAGCAGTTCTTC.

This chain uses TRBV9 with TRBJ2-3; D might be TRBD1 or TRBD2, each matching 5 bases. V lost 3 bases to trimming and J lost 0 bases, with 14 bases between them. The CDR3 extends over 16 amino acids. Per germline, CDR1 SGDLS and CDR2 YYNGEE. The CDR3 protein is CASSARDGPSTDTQYF. The CDR3 nucleotides are TGTGCCAGCAGCGCCCGGGACGGCCCTAGCACAGATACGCAGTATTTT.

This chain links TRBV18 with TRBJ2-1; 10 positions agree with TRBD2. V shed 0 bases, J shed 6 bases, and the junction held 5 bases outside the gene matches. The CDR3 is 16 residues long. The germline gives CDR1 KGHSH, CDR2 LQKENI. Here the CDR3 DNA reads TGTGCCAGCTCACCACCTGGCCTAGCGGGAGTCAATGAGCAGTTCTTC. This gives the protein CASSPPGLAGVNEQFF.

This clone was seen only a few times. This chain links TRBV4-2 with TRBJ2-7; D not certain. V was clipped by 0 bases and J by 0 bases, with 9 bases between them. The germline V gene has CDR1 LGHNA and CDR2 YNFKEQ. The CDR3 has 15 residues. The CDR3 region is CASSQDSYYSYEQYF. CDR3 DNA sequence: TGTGCCAGCAGCCAAGATAGCTATTACTCCTACGAGCAGTACTTC.

This chain links TRBV5-1 with TRBJ2-7; 10 bases map to TRBD1. CDR3 length equals 18 residues. Germline V lookup: CDR1 SGHRS, CDR2 YFSETQ. The junction had 12 bases not matched to a gene; V was cut back by 3 bases and J by 0 bases. In DNA, the CDR3 is TGCGCCAGCAGCTGGCCGATCGCCGGGACAGGGGTCTCCTACGAGCAGTACTTC. Amino acids: CASSWPIAGTGVSYEQYF.

The V call is TRBV19, the J call TRBJ2-2; 7 nucleotides align to TRBD2. Germline V lookup: CDR1 LNHDA, CDR2 SQIVND (reference sequence). This CDR3 has 16 amino acids. V shed 1 base, J shed 5 bases, and the junction held 7 bases outside the gene matches. The CDR3 sequence: CASSIVRAGRTGELFF. CDR3 bases: TGTGCCAGTAGTATAGTGAGAGCGGGAAGGACCGGGGAGCTGTTTTTT.

This rearrangement joins TRBV5-6 to TRBJ2-1, with 10 bases matching TRBD2. CDR3 length: 15 residues. V lost 0 bases, J lost 6 bases, and 3 bases stayed unmatched. Germline V gene lookup returns CDR1 SGHDT and CDR2 YYEEEE. CDR3 sequence reads: CASSLELAGLNEQFF. CDR3 bases: TGTGCCAGCAGCTTGGAACTAGCGGGACTCAATGAGCAGTTCTTC. Combining the CDR3 with reference TRBV5-6 and TRBJ2-1 gives the whole variable domain DAGVTQSPTHLIKTRGQQVTLRCSPKSGHDTVSWYQQALGQGPQFIFQYYEEEERQRGNFPDRFSGHQFPNYSSELNVNALLLGDSALYLCASSLELAGLNEQFFGPGTRLTVL.

This clone was counted only a few times. The V call is TRBV9, the J call TRBJ1-2; TRBD1 aligns across 7 bases. This CDR3 contains 14 residues. Germline trimming cut 2 bases from V and 4 bases from J; bases unmatched to any gene: 5. Per the germline V gene, CDR1 is SGDLS and CDR2 is YYNGEE. The chain's CDR3 is CASSVGDSLYGYTF. DNA of the CDR3: TGTGCCAGCAGCGTCGGGGACAGCCTCTATGGCTACACCTTC.

The chain links TRBV4-3 to TRBJ2-7; D is possibly TRBD2 (6 bases). The V and J ends lost 0 bases and 4 bases respectively, with 10 bases between them. CDR3 size: 14 residues. CDR1 and CDR2 (germline): LGHNA, YSLEER. The CDR3 bases are TGCGCCAGCAGCCAAGATCCCGCGGGGTACGAGCAGTACTTC. It yields the protein CASSQDPAGYEQYF.

The rearrangement uses TRBV4-3 and TRBJ2-6; no definite D call. Germline CDR1 is LGHNA and CDR2 is YSLEER. The CDR3 totals 18 residues. V was cut by 0 bases and J by 2 bases, with 14 bases left in between. The CDR3 DNA is TGCGCCAGCAGCCAAGATGCGAATCCCACCCCTGGGGCCAACGTCCTGACTTTC. Its translation is CASSQDANPTPGANVLTF.

The rearrangement links TRBV19 to TRBJ1-5; D might be TRBD1 (5 bases). Germline CDR1 is LNHDA and CDR2 is SQIVND (reference sequence). V was trimmed by 4 bases and J by 4 bases, leaving 17 bases between them. The length of the CDR3 is 16 residues. This CDR3 reads CASSKRDSEANQPQHF. In nucleotides, the CDR3 is TGTGCCAGTAGTAAGAGGGACTCTGAGGCAAATCAGCCCCAGCATTTT.

V gene TRBV15 combines with J gene TRBJ1-5; a possible D gene is TRBD1 (6 bases). Trimming cost V 4 bases and J 2 bases, with 9 bases left between them. CDR3 length equals 14 residues. Germline CDR1 LNHNV, CDR2 YYDKDF (reference sequence). DNA of the CDR3: TGTGCCACCAGCACCCGACAGGGCAATCAGCCCCAGCATTTT. This encodes CATSTRQGNQPQHF.

The chain carries TRBV11-2 and TRBJ1-3, with a tentative D call TRBD1 (6 bases). Germline-derived CDR1 and CDR2 are SGHAT and FQNNGV. The CDR3 has 17 amino acids. Trimming took 5 bases from V and 4 from J, leaving 21 bases between them. CDR3 DNA sequence: TGTGCCAGCAGCCCGCGGCTCAAGGGAACAGGGGGAAACACCATATATTTT. It yields the protein CASSPRLKGTGGNTIYF.

The chain links TRBV30 to TRBJ2-1; D may match TRBD1 or TRBD2 (5 bases each). The CDR3 totals 15 residues. V lost 0 bases to trimming and J lost 0 bases, with 9 bases between them. The germline V gene encodes CDR1 GTSNPN and CDR2 SVGIG (reference sequence). CDR3 sequence (DNA): TGTGCCTGGAGTGTAGGGACCATCTCCTACAATGAGCAGTTCTTC. Protein sequence: CAWSVGTISYNEQFF.

The chain is built from TRBV6-1 and TRBJ2-6; TRBD2 might be the D (5 bases). CDR3 size: 14 residues. Germline V CDR1 and CDR2: MNHNS, SASEGT. Trimming cost V 5 bases and J 0 bases, with 5 bases left between them. This CDR3 reads CASSRGSGANVLTF. The CDR3 DNA reads TGTGCCAGCAGTCGGGGCTCTGGGGCCAACGTCCTGACTTTC.

This rearrangement joins TRBV11-2 to TRBJ2-5; TRBD1 agrees at 7 bases. CDR1 and CDR2 from the germline V gene are SGHAT and FQNNGV. This CDR3 has 14 residues. Unmatched junction bases numbered 8, after V lost 5 bases and J lost 5 bases. The CDR3 nucleotides read TGTGCCAGCAGCGGAAAGACAGGGCCGGAGACCCAGTACTTC. This gives the protein CASSGKTGPETQYF.

This clone was detected once. The rearrangement joins TRBV2 to TRBJ2-7; TRBD1 aligns across 7 bases. Germline lookup yields CDR1 SNHLY and CDR2 FYNNEI. This CDR3 has 15 amino acids. Unmatched junction bases numbered 10, after V lost 6 bases and J lost 2 bases. The DNA of the CDR3 is TGTGCCAGCAGGAGACAACCCGGGACAGCCTACGAGCAGTACTTC. This translates into CASRRQPGTAYEQYF.